This is a list of T cell receptor beta chains from one sample in a study of T-cell memory formation after mild COVID-19. TCRdb re-derived calls from the 5' RACE reads in MiXCR, one entry per CDR3 protein. The sample lists 350,000 to 500,000 distinct CDR3 sequences, roughly a quarter occurring once. Sequenced: PBMCs or a T cell subset sorted from them (not recorded which). The receptors stem from an adult woman who had mild COVID-19 (a few samples of this study predate the infection). Cell type and time point are not known. The CDR3 runs from the conserved cysteine through the conserved F or W. A D gene is named only where the DNA matches it firmly. Part of the rows lack a size; the others show once, few, many or a class for expanded clones.

many	TRBJ2-5	TRBV7-2	NA	TGCGCCAGCAGCTTGTCCGGAGGAGAGACCCAGTACTTC	CASSLSGGETQYF
NA	TRBJ1-1	TRBV4-2	NA	TGTGCCAGCAGCCAAGCCCACCAGGGGCGGGGAGAAGCTTTCTTT	CASSQAHQGRGEAFF
NA	TRBJ2-7	TRBV20-1	TRBD2	TGCAGTGCTAGAGCAACTAGCGTCTACGAGCAGTACTTC	CSARATSVYEQYF
NA	TRBJ2-7	TRBV7-6	TRBD2	TGTGCCAGCAGCTCCGCTAGCGGGAGTCGGGTGCAGTACTTC	CASSSASGSRVQYF
few	TRBJ2-7	TRBV7-9	NA	TGTGCCAGCAGCTTAGATACCGGGTCTAAACGGGCCGAGCAGTACTTC	CASSLDTGSKRAEQYF
NA	TRBJ2-7	TRBV6-2/TRBV6-3	TRBD2	TGTGCCAGCAGCGGACTAGCGGGAAGAGGCGAGCAGTACTTC	CASSGLAGRGEQYF
NA	TRBJ1-5	TRBV19	NA	TGTGCCAGTAGCGAACTCCAGGGGAATCGGGTCGGCAATCAGCCCCAGCATTTT	CASSELQGNRVGNQPQHF
few	TRBJ2-5	TRBV7-6	NA	TGTGCCAGCAGCTCTTTTAGGGGGGTAGAGACCCAGTACTTC	CASSSFRGVETQYF
NA	TRBJ1-1	TRBV4-3	NA	TGCGCCAGCAGCCTGTGGACAAGCACCCATGAAGTGAACACTGAAGCTTTCTTT	CASSLWTSTHEVNTEAFF
NA	TRBJ2-7	TRBV12-3/TRBV12-4	NA	TGTGCCAGCAGTTTCGGCAGCGTAACCTACGAGCAGTACTTC	CASSFGSVTYEQYF
NA	TRBJ2-1	TRBV7-9	TRBD2	TGTGCCAGCAGCTCGACCCTAGCGGACGACTCCTACAATGAGCAGTTCTTC	CASSSTLADDSYNEQFF
few	TRBJ1-1	TRBV7-9	NA	TGTGCCAGCAGCTTGGCGGGCGAGAACACTGAAGCTTTCTTT	CASSLAGENTEAFF
NA	TRBJ2-5	TRBV11-3	NA	TGTGCCAGCAGCTCACAGGGTGTCGGGGGAGAGACCCAGTACTTC	CASSSQGVGGETQYF
few	TRBJ1-2	TRBV7-9	NA	TGTGCCAGCAGCGGAAAGGGACTCCTAGATGGCTACACCTTC	CASSGKGLLDGYTF
NA	TRBJ2-5	TRBV12-3/TRBV12-4	NA	TGTGCCAGCAGTTTCAGGATGGAGACCCAGTACTTC	CASSFRMETQYF
NA	TRBJ1-1	TRBV5-6	TRBD1	TGTGCCAGCAGCTTCCGACAGGGAGTTGTGGGGGACACTGAAGCTTTCTTT	CASSFRQGVVGDTEAFF
NA	TRBJ1-1	TRBV12-3/TRBV12-4	NA	TGTGCCAGCAGGAGAAGGGGGGTTAACACTGAAGCTTTCTTT	CASRRRGVNTEAFF
few	TRBJ2-5	TRBV18	TRBD1	TGTGCCAGCTCACGGCAACAGGGGTCTGAAGAGACCCAGTACTTC	CASSRQQGSEETQYF
NA	TRBJ1-3	TRBV7-9	NA	TGTGCCAGCAGCCCTAGTACGGGGGGAAACACCATATATTTT	CASSPSTGGNTIYF
few	TRBJ2-5	TRBV12-3/TRBV12-4	TRBD1	TGTGCCAGCAGCCTTGGACAGGGCACACAAGAGACCCAGTACTTC	CASSLGQGTQETQYF
NA	TRBJ2-1	TRBV7-3	NA	TGTGCCAGCAGCTTCTCCCGGGACTCCCTGCAGTTCTTC	CASSFSRDSLQFF
few	TRBJ2-7	TRBV5-6	NA	TGTGCCAGCAGCTTGGTGGGCAGGGCCTCCTACGAGCAGTACTTC	CASSLVGRASYEQYF
NA	TRBJ2-5	TRBV11-3	NA	TGTGCCAGCAGCTCGACTCAAGAGACCCAGTACTTC	CASSSTQETQYF
few	TRBJ2-2	TRBV9	NA	TGTGCCAGCAGCGTGGCGACAGGAGGGGCCGGGGAGCTGTTTTTT	CASSVATGGAGELFF
NA	TRBJ2-5	TRBV12-3/TRBV12-4	TRBD1	TGTGCCAGCACCCCGCCATATAGGACAGGGCGTTCAGAGACCCAGTACTTC	CASTPPYRTGRSETQYF
NA	TRBJ2-5	TRBV20-1	NA	TGCAGTGCTAGGTGGGGACCTAAACCGGAGACCCAGTACTTC	CSARWGPKPETQYF
NA	TRBJ2-1	TRBV30	NA	TGTGCCTGGAGTGAGGGGCTTGAGCAGTTCTTC	CAWSEGLEQFF
NA	TRBJ2-3	TRBV27	NA	TGCACCAGCACCCTCGGGAGCGGTAGCACAGATACGCAGTATTTT	CTSTLGSGSTDTQYF
few	TRBJ2-7	TRBV2	NA	TGTGCCACGGGCCGGGAATCCTACGAGCAGTACTTC	CATGRESYEQYF
few	TRBJ1-1	TRBV9	NA	TGTGCCAGCGGCAGCAACCTGAACACTGAAGCTTTCTTT	CASGSNLNTEAFF
many	TRBJ2-7	TRBV4-1	NA	TGCGCCAGCAGCCAAGTCGGGCAGGGCAACGAGCAGTACTTC	CASSQVGQGNEQYF
NA	TRBJ1-2	TRBV2	TRBD1	TGTGCCAGCAGTGGGTCCGGGACAGGGGGCGTTTGGAAAGATGGCTACACCTTC	CASSGSGTGGVWKDGYTF
NA	TRBJ2-7	TRBV5-1	NA	TGCGCCAGCAGCGCCCGGGACCTTTACTACGAGCAGTACTTC	CASSARDLYYEQYF
few	TRBJ2-1	TRBV11-2	NA	TGTGCCAGCACCTACGGGGGGCTGCCCTGGGGGGAGCAGTTCTTC	CASTYGGLPWGEQFF
NA	TRBJ1-5	TRBV7-8	NA	TGTGCCAGCAGCTTAGCGGGGGGACCTAATAATCAGCCCCAGCATTTT	CASSLAGGPNNQPQHF
many	TRBJ1-1	TRBV12-3/TRBV12-4	NA	TGTGCCAGCAGTCCCCGACGGGGGAACACTGAAGCTTTCTTT	CASSPRRGNTEAFF
NA	TRBJ1-3	TRBV3-1	NA	TGTGCCAGCAGCCAAGATCCGAGACTGGCAGGGGTATATTTT	CASSQDPRLAGVYF
NA	TRBJ2-5	TRBV6-6	NA	TGTGCCAGCGGGGGGGCCCACCAAGAGACCCAGTACTTC	CASGGAHQETQYF
NA	TRBJ2-1	TRBV27	NA	TGTGCCAGCAGTTTTTTGAGAGCCAATGAGCAGTTCTTC	CASSFLRANEQFF
few	TRBJ2-2	TRBV5-1	NA	TGCGCCAGCAGCGTCACTAGAATCGGGGAGCTGTTTTTT	CASSVTRIGELFF
few	TRBJ2-1	TRBV7-2	NA	TGTGCCAGCAGCTTAGACGAGGGGCTCTACAATGAGCAGTTCTTC	CASSLDEGLYNEQFF
NA	TRBJ1-3	TRBV4-2	TRBD1	TGTGCCAGCAGCCAAGTGTGGTGGACAGGGACCACTTACTCTGGAAACACCATATATTTT	CASSQVWWTGTTYSGNTIYF
NA	TRBJ2-2	TRBV6-2/TRBV6-3	NA	TGTGCCAGCAGCCGACTAGTCGCCACCGGGGAGCTGTTTTTT	CASSRLVATGELFF
few	TRBJ2-5	TRBV12-3/TRBV12-4	NA	TGTGCCAGCAGTCCTCCCAGTGATAGAGAGACCCAGTACTTC	CASSPPSDRETQYF
many	TRBJ2-7	TRBV12-3/TRBV12-4	NA	TGTGCCAGCAGCCCACTCGGGGGTTCTTACGAGCAGTACTTC	CASSPLGGSYEQYF
NA	TRBJ2-2	TRBV3-1	TRBD1	TGTGCCAGCAGCCAAGACCAGGGGGCCACCGGGGAGCTGTTTTTT	CASSQDQGATGELFF